These 5 T cell receptor beta chains were sequenced from one sample in a study of cytomegalovirus exposure and HLA in healthy donors. 13 Jbeta primers and 60 Vbeta primers were used for the PCR. Assay used: immunoSEQ multiplex PCR; TCRdb lists only in-frame clones, some missing. Here the sample spans about 60,000 clones, about 80% being singletons. Sequenced sample: PBMCs. These receptors came from a woman aged 40 to 50 in good health and CMV-seropositive.

A single count supports this clone. The chain carries TRBV6-5 and TRBJ1-3, with TRBD1 as a possible D gene (6 bases). Germline V gene lookup returns CDR1 MNHEY and CDR2 SVGAGI. Trimming left V 6 bases short and J 2 bases short, with 14 bases between. The CDR3 consists of 15 residues. The CDR3 loop reads CASRDNPGAGNTIYF. The CDR3 DNA is TGTGCCAGCAGGGACAATCCAGGGGCTGGAAACACCATATATTTT.

The chain is built from TRBV19 and TRBJ2-7; 8 positions agree with TRBD1. With 9 bases clipped from V and 1 base from J, the junction kept 5 bases outside the gene matches. The CDR3 spans 13 residues. Germline V gives CDR1 LNHDA, CDR2 SQIVND (reference sequence). CDR3 loop: CASRTGNSYEQYF. For the CDR3, the DNA is TGTGCCAGCCGGACAGGGAATTCCTACGAGCAGTACTTC.

The chain employs TRBV20-1 and TRBJ2-7, with 10 positions matching TRBD1. The germline CDR1 and CDR2 sequences are DFQATT and SNEGSKA (reference sequence). The trim removed 6 bases at V and 9 bases at J, leaving 5 bases unmatched. The CDR3 runs 11 residues. This CDR3 is CSAGTGAVQYF. CDR3 in DNA: TGCAGTGCGGGGACAGGGGCGGTGCAGTACTTC.

The rearrangement uses TRBV9 and TRBJ1-2; tentative D call: TRBD1 (5 bases). Germline CDR1 and CDR2: SGDLS and YYNGEE. Trimming cost V 4 bases and J 3 bases, with 7 bases left between them. The CDR3 is made up of 12 amino acids. The CDR3 is CASSTTDYGYTF. In DNA, the CDR3 is TGTGCCAGCAGCACGACAGACTATGGCTACACCTTC.

V usage is TRBV6-1 and J usage is TRBJ2-2; 8 bases are a match to TRBD1. This CDR3 has 15 residues. Germline-derived CDR1 and CDR2 are MNHNS and SASEGT. Trimming cost V 6 bases and J 4 bases; bases outside gene matches: 7. The CDR3 loop reads CASRVGDRGTGELFF. CDR3 nucleotide sequence: TGTGCCAGCAGGGTGGGTGACAGGGGCACCGGGGAGCTGTTTTTT.